Included here is one T cell receptor beta chain sequence, with context. This clonotype has just a few counts. Its antigen remains unidentified. Base qualities are not provided; no much larger clone lies one nucleotide away. These data are taken from a study of identical twins (dated by TCRdb to 2016 to 2018). Context from the whole study: To test whether fetal clonotypes persist, this study deep-sequenced TCR alpha and beta repertoires from monozygotic twins, from unrelated adults of various ages, and from cord blood. To rule out contamination, the twin experiments were replicated at different times with different library preparation protocols. The full study reports these points: Conclusions relied on cross-sectional statistical analysis, since the same donors could not be followed over many years. The excess sharing between twins in beta out-of-frame sequences was weaker because fewer shared sequences reduced the signal-to-noise ratio. In monozygotic twins, out-of-frame TCR alpha sharing was systematically underestimated by recombination models, although the models agreed with sharing between unrelated individuals. Invariant T cells such as MAIT and iNKT could partly confound zero-insertion analyses, although diverse VJ usage argued against such confounding for most clonotypes. Abundant cord blood beta clonotypes had fewer insertions, young adult naive repertoires showed a similar but weaker trend, and memory repertoires showed no such trend. Compared with coincidental sharing between unrelated individuals, out-of-frame TCR alpha sequences shared between twins had an excess of sequences with low generation probability.

Every donor in the study was a healthy Caucasian. Three pairs of female monozygotic twins, all aged roughly 18 to 29 years, were included in the twin cohort. Peripheral blood mononuclear cells were used as the source from which RNA for TCR libraries was isolated. The method behind the library was 5' RACE. Reads for this sample came from an Illumina HiSeq 2000. Template switching added a universal primer binding site, and the final cDNA carried a unique molecular identifier that allowed TCR cDNA molecules to be counted accurately. First-strand cDNA for TCR alpha and beta chains was synthesized from specific primers in the conserved constant-segment region. Each cDNA library was double barcoded, with a SMART-Mk sample barcode plus Illumina barcodes, to control for contamination. TruSeq adapter sequences and Illumina sample barcodes were added in two successive PCR steps. The Illumina HiSeq platform was used with custom primers to sequence TCR alpha and beta cDNA libraries. The published analysis was carried out like this. MiGEC processed the raw reads to extract unique molecular identifiers, while MiXCR was used to determine the CDR3 positions. For each individual, recombination models were inferred using an EM algorithm with the repgenHMM and IGoR tools. Shared clonotypes were analyzed with the tcR package in R, and sharing was normalized by the product of cloneset sizes. To study raw recombination without the effects of thymic and clonal selection, out-of-frame nonproductive sequences were analyzed. TCRdb passed the public sequencing reads through fastp at Q25 and MiXCR, retaining productive beta sequences. Here each entry gathers all rows of one CDR3 protein and keeps the most common genes and DNA. The V and J calls and clone size are TCRdb's, not the authors'. The sample contains around 680,000 distinct CDR3 sequences, over 8.5% of them found a single time. The ten largest clones capture approximately 0.94% of the sample.

The junction shows trimming of 2 bases on V and 7 bases on J, and the gene matches do not reach 4 bases of it. The germline V gene encodes CDR1 MNHEY and CDR2 SVGAGI. Inclusive of the bounding cysteine and phenylalanine, the CDR3 is 14 residues long. Left in the record is the CDR3 DNA by itself, 42 bases read in frame from the first base. Separately, the same data were catalogued under a study of yellow fever vaccine responses in identical twins. The second study also describes: The T cell response to vaccination in identical twins was reported by the authors to appear partly convergent and partly personalized. Focusing on identical twins, the study followed the T cell clones that responded to the vaccine, and did so with precision.

This TCR was sampled from a woman between 18 and 29 years old in good health. Sequenced sample: PBMCs. The rearrangement combines TRBV6-5 with TRBJ2-7; 11 central nucleotides agree with TRBD1. The DNA sequence reads TGTGCCAGCAGTTACGATGGGACAGGGGGAGAGCAGTACTTC. The encoded protein is CASSYDGTGGEQYF.